This TCR beta chain was profiled in a study of beta chain features in type 1 diabetes. This clone has only a few counts. The antigen is unknown. TCRB transcripts that were expressed got sequenced, as all of the isolated RNA had been reverse transcribed. Clones were sequenced by immunoSEQ multiplex PCR, and TCRdb holds only the in-frame ones, with some missing. The sample includes some 240,000 clones, 16% seen only once; the top ten take about 0.085%. CD4+ naive, central memory, regulatory and stem cell-like memory subsets were isolated by sorting on CD45RO/CCR7/CD25/CD127/CD95/CD27. General study results and limits: Moderately but significantly shorter TCRB CDR3s were found in Type 1 diabetes patients in all four CD4+ subsets.

This receptor was taken from a man aged 25 to 45 with type 1 diabetes. Sample: naive CD4+ T cells from blood.

The CDR3 DNA follows: TGTGCCAGCAGCCGCCAAACAGATACGCAGTATTTT. This sequence encodes CASSRQTDTQYF. V is TRBV11-1 and J is TRBJ2-3, with no clear D. V lost 5 bases and J 3 bases, leaving 6 bases between the germline ends. This CDR3 is 12 amino acids long. Germline assignment: CDR1 SGHAT and CDR2 FQDESV (reference sequence).